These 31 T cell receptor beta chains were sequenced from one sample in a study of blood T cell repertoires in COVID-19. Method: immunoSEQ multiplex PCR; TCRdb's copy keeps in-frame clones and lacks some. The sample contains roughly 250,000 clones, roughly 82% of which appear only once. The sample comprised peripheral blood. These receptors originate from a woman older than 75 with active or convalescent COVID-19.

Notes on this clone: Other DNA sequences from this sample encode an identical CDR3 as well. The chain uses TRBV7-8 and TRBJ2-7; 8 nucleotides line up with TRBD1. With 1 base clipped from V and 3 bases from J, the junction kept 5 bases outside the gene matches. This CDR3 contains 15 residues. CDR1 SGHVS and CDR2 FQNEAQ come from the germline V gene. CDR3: CASSLVAGGNYEQYF. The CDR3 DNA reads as TGTGCCAGCAGCTTAGTTGCAGGGGGCAACTACGAGCAGTACTTC.

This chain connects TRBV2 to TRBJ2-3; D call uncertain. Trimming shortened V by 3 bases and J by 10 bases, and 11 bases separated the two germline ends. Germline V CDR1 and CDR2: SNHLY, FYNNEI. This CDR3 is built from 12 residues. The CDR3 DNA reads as TGTGCCAGCAGTGAGCGAAGCGATTCGCAGTATTTT. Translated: CASSERSDSQYF.

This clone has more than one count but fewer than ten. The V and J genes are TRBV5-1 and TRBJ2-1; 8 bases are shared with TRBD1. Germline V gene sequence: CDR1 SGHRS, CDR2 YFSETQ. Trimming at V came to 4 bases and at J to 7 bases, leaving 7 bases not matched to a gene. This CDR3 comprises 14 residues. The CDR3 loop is CASSTGQGRNEQFF. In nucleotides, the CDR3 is TGCGCCAGCAGCACCGGACAGGGCAGGAATGAGCAGTTCTTC.

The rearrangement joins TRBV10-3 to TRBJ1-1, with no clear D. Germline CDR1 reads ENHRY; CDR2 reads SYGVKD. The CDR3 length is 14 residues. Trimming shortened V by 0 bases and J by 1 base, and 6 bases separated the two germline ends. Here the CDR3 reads CAISESRENTEAFF. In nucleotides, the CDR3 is TGTGCCATCAGTGAGTCGCGGGAGAACACTGAAGCTTTCTTT.

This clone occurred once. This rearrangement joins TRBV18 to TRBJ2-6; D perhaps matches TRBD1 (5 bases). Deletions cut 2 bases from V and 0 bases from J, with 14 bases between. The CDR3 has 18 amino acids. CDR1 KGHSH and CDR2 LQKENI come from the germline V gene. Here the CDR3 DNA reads TGTGCCAGCTCACCAGTGACAGTAGATAGCTCTGGGGCCAACGTCCTGACTTTC. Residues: CASSPVTVDSSGANVLTF.

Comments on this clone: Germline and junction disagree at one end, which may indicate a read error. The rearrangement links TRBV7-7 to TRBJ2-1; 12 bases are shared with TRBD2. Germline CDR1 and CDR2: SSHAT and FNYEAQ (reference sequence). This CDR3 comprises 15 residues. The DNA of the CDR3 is TGTGCTAGCAGCTTACTAGCGGGAGGCCCCAATGAGCAGTTCTTC. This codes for CASSLLAGGPNEQFF.

The chain's CDR3 is CASSIRRTGGRETQYF. CDR3 DNA sequence: TGTGCCAGTAGTATACGGAGGACAGGGGGGCGGGAGACCCAGTACTTC. This rearrangement joins TRBV19 to TRBJ2-5; 10 nucleotides line up with TRBD1. Germline CDR1 and CDR2: LNHDA and SQIVND (reference sequence). Unmatched junction bases numbered 8, after V lost 2 bases and J lost 5 bases. The CDR3 has 16 amino acids.

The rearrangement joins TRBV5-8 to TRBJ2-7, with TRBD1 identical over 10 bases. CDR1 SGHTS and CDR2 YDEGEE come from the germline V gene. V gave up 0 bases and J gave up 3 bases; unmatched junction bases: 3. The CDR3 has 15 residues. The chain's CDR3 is CASSLGQGARYEQYF. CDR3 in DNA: TGTGCCAGCAGCTTGGGACAGGGGGCCCGCTACGAGCAGTACTTC.

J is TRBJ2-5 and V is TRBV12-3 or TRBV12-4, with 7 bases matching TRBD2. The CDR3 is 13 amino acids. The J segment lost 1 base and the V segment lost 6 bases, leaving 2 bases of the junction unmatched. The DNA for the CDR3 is TGTGCCAGCAGGCCGGGAGGCCAAGAGACCCAGTACTTC. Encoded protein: CASRPGGQETQYF.

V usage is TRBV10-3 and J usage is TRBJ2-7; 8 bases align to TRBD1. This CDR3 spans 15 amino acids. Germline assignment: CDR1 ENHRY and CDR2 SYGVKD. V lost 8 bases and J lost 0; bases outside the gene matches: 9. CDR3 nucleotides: TGTGCCATCGATTCGGGACAGGCGAGCTCCTACGAGCAGTACTTC. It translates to CAIDSGQASSYEQYF.

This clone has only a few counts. The CDR3 DNA follows: TGTGCCACTGAACAGGGTCCGCAAGGTACGCAGTATTTT. Translating gives CATEQGPQGTQYF. The rearrangement links TRBV24-1 to TRBJ2-3; maybe TRBD1 (6 bases). The CDR3 sequence is 13 residues long. The germline CDR1 and CDR2 sequences are KGHDR and SFDVKD. V was clipped by 10 bases and J by 8 bases, with 18 bases between them.

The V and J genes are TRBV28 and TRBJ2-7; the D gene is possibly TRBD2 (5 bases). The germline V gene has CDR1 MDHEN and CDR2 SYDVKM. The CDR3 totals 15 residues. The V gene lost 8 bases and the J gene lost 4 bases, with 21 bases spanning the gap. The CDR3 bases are TGTGCCAGCCGCTCCGGCGGGCTATTGATTTACGAGCAGTACTTC. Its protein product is CASRSGGLLIYEQYF.

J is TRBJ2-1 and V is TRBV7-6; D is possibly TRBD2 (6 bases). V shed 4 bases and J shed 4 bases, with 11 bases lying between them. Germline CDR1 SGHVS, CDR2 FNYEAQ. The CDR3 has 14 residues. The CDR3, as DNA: TGTGCCAGCAGCTACGGGACTCGATACAATGAGCAGTTCTTC. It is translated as CASSYGTRYNEQFF. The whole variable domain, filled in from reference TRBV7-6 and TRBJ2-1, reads GAGVSQSPRYKVTKRGQDVALRCDPISGHVSLYWYRQALGQGPEFLTYFNYEAQQDKSGLPNDRFSAERPEGSISTLTIQRTEQRDSAMYRCASSYGTRYNEQFFGPGTRLTVL.

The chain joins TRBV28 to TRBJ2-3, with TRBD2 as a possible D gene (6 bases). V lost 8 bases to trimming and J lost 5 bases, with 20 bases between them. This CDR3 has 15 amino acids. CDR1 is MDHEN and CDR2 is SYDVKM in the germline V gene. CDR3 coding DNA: TGTGCCAGCTATCCTCGGAGGGCCTTTGGAGATACGCAGTATTTT. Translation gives CASYPRRAFGDTQYF.

CDR3 in amino acids: CASSRFVETGGAETQYF. The CDR3 DNA follows: TGTGCCAGCTCACGCTTTGTGGAGACAGGGGGAGCGGAGACCCAGTACTTC. The rearrangement joins TRBV18 to TRBJ2-5, with 9 bases identical to TRBD1. The CDR3 totals 17 residues. Germline values: CDR1 KGHSH, CDR2 LQKENI. V dropped 4 bases and J dropped 5; count of bases not matched to a gene: 14.

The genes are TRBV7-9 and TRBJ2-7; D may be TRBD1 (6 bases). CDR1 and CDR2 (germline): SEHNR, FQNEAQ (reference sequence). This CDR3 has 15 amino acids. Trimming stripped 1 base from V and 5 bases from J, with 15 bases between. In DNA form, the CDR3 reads TGTGCCAGCAGCTTAGGATTGGCAGGGGAAGACGAGCAGTACTTC. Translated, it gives CASSLGLAGEDEQYF.

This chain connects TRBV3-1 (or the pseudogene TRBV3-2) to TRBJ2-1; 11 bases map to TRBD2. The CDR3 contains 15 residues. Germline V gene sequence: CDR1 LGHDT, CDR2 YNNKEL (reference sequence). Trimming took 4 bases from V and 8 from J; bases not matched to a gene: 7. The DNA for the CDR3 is TGTGCCAGCAGCCCTACTAGCGGGAGTTCCGATGAGCAGTTCTTC. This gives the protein CASSPTSGSSDEQFF.

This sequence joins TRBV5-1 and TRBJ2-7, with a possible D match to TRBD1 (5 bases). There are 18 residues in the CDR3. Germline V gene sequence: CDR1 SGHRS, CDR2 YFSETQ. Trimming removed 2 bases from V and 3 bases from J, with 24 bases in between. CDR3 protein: CASSLLPVGAGTYYEQYF. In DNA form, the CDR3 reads TGCGCCAGCAGCTTACTCCCTGTAGGGGCAGGCACCTACTACGAGCAGTACTTC.

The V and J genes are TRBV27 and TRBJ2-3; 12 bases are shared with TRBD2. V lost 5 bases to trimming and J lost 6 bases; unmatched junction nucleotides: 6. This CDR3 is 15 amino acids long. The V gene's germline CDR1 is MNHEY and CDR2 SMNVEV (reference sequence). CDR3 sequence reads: CASSPRTSGEDTQYF. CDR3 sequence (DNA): TGTGCCAGCAGTCCCCGGACTAGCGGGGAGGATACGCAGTATTTT.

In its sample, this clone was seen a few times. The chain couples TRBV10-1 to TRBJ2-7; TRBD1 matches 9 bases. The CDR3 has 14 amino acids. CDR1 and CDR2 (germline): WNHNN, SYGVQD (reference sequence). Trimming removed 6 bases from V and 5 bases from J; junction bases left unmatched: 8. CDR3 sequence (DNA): TGCGCCAGCAGGGACCCGGGACAGGGTAACGAGCAGTACTTC. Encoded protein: CASRDPGQGNEQYF.

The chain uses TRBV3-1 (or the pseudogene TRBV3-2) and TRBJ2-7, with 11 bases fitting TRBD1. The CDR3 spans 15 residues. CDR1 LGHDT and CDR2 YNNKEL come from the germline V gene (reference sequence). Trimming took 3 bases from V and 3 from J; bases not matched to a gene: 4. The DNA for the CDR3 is TGTGCCAGCAGCCAGACCGGGACAGGGGGCTACGAGCAGTACTTC. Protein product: CASSQTGTGGYEQYF.

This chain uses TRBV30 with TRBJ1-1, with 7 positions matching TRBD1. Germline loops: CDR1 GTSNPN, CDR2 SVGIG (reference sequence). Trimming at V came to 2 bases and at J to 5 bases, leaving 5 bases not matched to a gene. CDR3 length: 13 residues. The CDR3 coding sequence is TGTGCCTGGAGTAAGGGGGCAGGTACTGAAGCTTTCTTT. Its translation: CAWSKGAGTEAFF.

The CDR3 is CASSAPGLAGGRLSEQYF. Written as DNA, the CDR3 is TGTGCCAGCAGTGCGCCGGGACTAGCGGGAGGGAGACTCTCCGAGCAGTACTTC. This chain uses TRBV25-1 with TRBJ2-7; 16 bases match TRBD2. Germline trimming cut 4 bases from V and 6 bases from J; bases unmatched to any gene: 12. Germline assignment: CDR1 MGHDK and CDR2 SYGVNS. This CDR3 is 18 amino acids long.

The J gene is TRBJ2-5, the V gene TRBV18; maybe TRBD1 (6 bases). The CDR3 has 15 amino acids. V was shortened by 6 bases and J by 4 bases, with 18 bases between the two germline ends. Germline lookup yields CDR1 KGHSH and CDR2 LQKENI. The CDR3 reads CASSPYRDMLETQYF. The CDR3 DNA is TGTGCCAGCTCGCCCTACCGGGACATGCTAGAGACCCAGTACTTC.

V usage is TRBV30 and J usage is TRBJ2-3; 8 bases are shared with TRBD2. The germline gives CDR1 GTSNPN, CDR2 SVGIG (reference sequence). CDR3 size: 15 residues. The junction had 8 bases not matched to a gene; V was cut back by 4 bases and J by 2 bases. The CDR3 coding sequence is TGTGCCTGGACCACTGGGACTAGGTTCACAGATACGCAGTATTTT. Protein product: CAWTTGTRFTDTQYF.

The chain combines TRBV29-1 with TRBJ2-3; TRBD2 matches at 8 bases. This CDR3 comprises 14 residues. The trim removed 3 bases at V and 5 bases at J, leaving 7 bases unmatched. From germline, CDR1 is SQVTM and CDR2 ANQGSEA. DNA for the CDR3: TGCAGCGTTGAGGGTGGGCGGGAGGTAGATACGCAGTATTTT. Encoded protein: CSVEGGREVDTQYF.

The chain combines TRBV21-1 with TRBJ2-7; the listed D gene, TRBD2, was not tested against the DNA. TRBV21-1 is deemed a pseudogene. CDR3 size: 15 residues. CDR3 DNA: TGTGCCAGCAGCAAAGGAAGCGGGGGGTTCTCGGGGCAGTACTTC. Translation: CASSKGSGGFSGQYF.

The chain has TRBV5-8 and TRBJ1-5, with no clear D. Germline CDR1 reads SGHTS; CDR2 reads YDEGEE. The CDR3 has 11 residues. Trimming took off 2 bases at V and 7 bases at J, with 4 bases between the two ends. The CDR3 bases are TGTGCCAGCAGCTTCGGGCAGCCCCAGCATTTT. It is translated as CASSFGQPQHF.

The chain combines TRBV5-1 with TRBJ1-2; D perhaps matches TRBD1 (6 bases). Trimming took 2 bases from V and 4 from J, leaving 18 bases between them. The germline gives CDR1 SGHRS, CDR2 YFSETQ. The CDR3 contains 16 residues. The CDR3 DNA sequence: TGCGCCAGCAGCTTTGGCCAGGGGCTCCTTGGCTATGGCTACACCTTC. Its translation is CASSFGQGLLGYGYTF.

The CDR3 reads CASSPPGRTSGRENYEQYF. The CDR3 DNA is TGTGCCAGCTCACCACCTGGTCGGACTAGCGGGAGGGAGAACTACGAGCAGTACTTC. The rearrangement joins TRBV18 to TRBJ2-7; 15 nucleotides line up with TRBD2. CDR1 is KGHSH, CDR2 LQKENI, per germline. J was trimmed by 3 bases and V by 0 bases; bases with no gene match: 9. The CDR3 spans 19 residues.

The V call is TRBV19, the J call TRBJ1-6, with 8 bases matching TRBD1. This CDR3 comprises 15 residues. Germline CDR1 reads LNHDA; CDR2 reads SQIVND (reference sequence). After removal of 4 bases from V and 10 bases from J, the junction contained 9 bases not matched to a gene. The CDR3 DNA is TGTGCCAGTAGTACGGACAGGGTCTTAGGATCACCCCTCCACTTT. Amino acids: CASSTDRVLGSPLHF.